One and the same sample provided the 26 T cell receptor beta chains below, sequenced in a study of cytomegalovirus exposure and HLA in healthy donors. Primers included in the PCR were 60 Vbeta and 13 Jbeta primers. Clones were read by immunoSEQ multiplex PCR, and TCRdb kept only the in-frame ones, dropping some. The data show 100,000 to 120,000 clones, about 80% seen once. Sequencing used PBMCs. These receptors were taken from a man aged 40-49 years in good health and CMV-seropositive.

The rearrangement joins TRBV7-9 to TRBJ2-3; D remains unclear. CDR1 SEHNR and CDR2 FQNEAQ come from the germline V gene (reference sequence). Deletions cut 5 bases from V and 4 bases from J, with 10 bases between. This CDR3 comprises 13 residues. The CDR3 region has the DNA TGTGCCAGCAGCCCGAAGTCGGCAGATACGCAGTATTTT. It is translated as CASSPKSADTQYF.

This chain uses TRBV7-8 with TRBJ2-1; 9 bases line up with TRBD1. Losses at the gene ends were 3 bases for V and 1 base for J; bases not matched to a gene: 4. Per the germline V gene, CDR1 is SGHVS and CDR2 is FQNEAQ. This CDR3 region has 16 residues. The CDR3 DNA is TGTGCCAGCAGCTTCGCGACAGGGGGATCCTACAATGAGCAGTTCTTC. This translates into CASSFATGGSYNEQFF.

The rearrangement links TRBV18 to TRBJ2-7; D not certain. V dropped 1 base and J dropped 0 bases, with 7 bases sitting between them. The CDR3 has 14 residues. In germline, CDR1 is KGHSH, CDR2 LQKENI. CDR3 DNA sequence: TGTGCCAGCTCACCACGGCGGTACTCCTACGAGCAGTACTTC. Protein product: CASSPRRYSYEQYF.

This chain uses TRBV11-2 with TRBJ1-3; D remains unclear. CDR1 is SGHAT and CDR2 is FQNNGV in the germline V gene. Trimming removed 4 bases at V and 2 bases at J, with 9 bases between. The length of the CDR3 is 14 residues. CDR3: CASSSPVAGNTIYF. The CDR3 nucleotides read TGTGCCAGCAGCTCACCCGTAGCTGGAAACACCATATATTTT.

J is TRBJ1-1 and V is TRBV2, with D possibly being TRBD1 (5 bases). This CDR3 comprises 13 residues. CDR1 and CDR2 from the germline V gene are SNHLY and FYNNEI. The V end lost 7 bases, the J end lost 3 bases, and 12 bases lay between the germline ends. In DNA form, the CDR3 reads TGTGCCAGCAAGGGGCAGATCGACACTGAAGCTTTCTTT. This sequence encodes CASKGQIDTEAFF.

CDR3: CASSDGWGYRETQYF. In nucleotides, the CDR3 is TGTGCCAGCAGTGATGGGTGGGGCTATAGGGAGACCCAGTACTTC. The V gene is TRBV6-1, the J gene TRBJ2-5; a weak D match, TRBD1 (5 bases). Germline assignment: CDR1 MNHNS and CDR2 SASEGT. This CDR3 comprises 15 residues. Trimming left V 3 bases short and J 5 bases short, with 16 bases between.

V is TRBV5-1 and J is TRBJ2-7; possibly TRBD1 for D (5 bases). Germline CDR1 SGHRS, CDR2 YFSETQ. Deletions cut 0 bases from V and 2 bases from J, with 9 bases between. The CDR3 has 14 residues. CDR3 sequence (DNA): TGCGCCAGCAGCTTGGGACAGAGAACCTACGAGCAGTACTTC. This gives the protein CASSLGQRTYEQYF.

The chain employs TRBV5-5 and TRBJ1-4; no clear D gene. The CDR3 has 15 amino acids. From germline, CDR1 is SGHKS and CDR2 YYEKEE (reference sequence). V was clipped by 3 bases and J by 4 bases, with 13 bases between them. Written as DNA, the CDR3 is TGTGCCAGCAGCTCTACTTTCGGGAGTAATGAAAAACTGTTTTTT. This codes for CASSSTFGSNEKLFF.

This clone was seen a handful of times. The V gene is TRBV28, the J gene TRBJ2-7, with TRBD1 matching over 9 bases. CDR1 MDHEN and CDR2 SYDVKM come from the germline V gene. This CDR3 is 15 amino acids long. The J segment lost 1 base and the V segment lost 6 bases, leaving 7 bases of the junction unmatched. CDR3 protein: CASSAPGQGSYEQYF. The CDR3 DNA follows: TGTGCCAGCAGCGCTCCGGGACAGGGATCCTACGAGCAGTACTTC.

This clone was seen a few times. The V gene is TRBV25-1, the J gene TRBJ2-1; unclear D gene. The CDR3 has 14 amino acids. V dropped 5 bases and J dropped 10 bases, with 18 bases sitting between them. The germline CDR1 and CDR2 sequences are MGHDK and SYGVNS. The CDR3 reads CASSTPETHGEQFF. CDR3 sequence (DNA): TGTGCCAGCAGTACGCCGGAGACGCATGGCGAGCAGTTCTTC.

The gene calls are TRBV5-1 and TRBJ2-7; 7 nucleotides agree with TRBD2. The CDR3 spans 14 residues. Germline CDR1 SGHRS, CDR2 YFSETQ. Trimming cost V 2 bases and J 6 bases; bases outside gene matches: 8. The DNA of the CDR3 is TGCGCCAGCAGCTTCTACGCGGGAGCGGGCGAGCAGTACTTC. Protein: CASSFYAGAGEQYF. Combining the CDR3 with reference TRBV5-1 and TRBJ2-7 gives the whole variable domain KAGVTQTPRYLIKTRGQQVTLSCSPISGHRSVSWYQQTPGQGLQFLFEYFSETQRNKGNFPGRFSGRQFSNSRSEMNVSTLELGDSALYLCASSFYAGAGEQYFGPGTRLTVT.

The J gene is TRBJ1-6, the V gene TRBV30; the match to TRBD1 covers 9 bases. This CDR3 is built from 14 residues. Germline CDR1 is GTSNPN and CDR2 is SVGIG (reference sequence). J gave up 9 bases and V 3 bases, and 6 bases lay outside the gene matches. The CDR3 loop reads CAWSPGTGSSPLHF. The CDR3 coding sequence is TGTGCCTGGAGCCCCGGGACAGGGAGTTCACCCCTCCACTTT.

V is TRBV11-2 and J is TRBJ2-7, with 15 bases aligning to TRBD2. The V and J ends lost 5 bases and 2 bases, in that order; junction bases with no gene match: 7. The CDR3 spans 17 residues. CDR1 is SGHAT, CDR2 FQNNGV, per germline. CDR3 sequence reads: CASSQGLAGGLTYEQYF. DNA for the CDR3: TGTGCCAGCAGCCAGGGACTAGCGGGAGGATTAACCTACGAGCAGTACTTC.

The rearrangement joins TRBV4-3 to TRBJ1-4; maybe TRBD1 (5 bases). V lost 0 bases, J lost 6 bases, and 11 bases lay in between. This CDR3 comprises 15 residues. Per germline, CDR1 LGHNA and CDR2 YSLEER. The CDR3 loop is CASSQEGQGHEKLFF. The CDR3 bases are TGCGCCAGCAGCCAAGAGGGTCAGGGCCATGAAAAACTGTTTTTT.

In regard to this clone: The sample has other DNA sequences that encode this CDR3 too. The J gene is TRBJ2-5, the V gene TRBV6-1; D may be TRBD2 (5 bases). Trimming stripped 4 bases from V and 1 base from J, with 13 bases between. The CDR3 covers 15 residues. CDR1 and CDR2 from the germline V gene are MNHNS and SASEGT. CDR3 residues: CASSVRVGGQETQYF. The CDR3, as DNA: TGTGCCAGCAGTGTGAGGGTAGGAGGCCAAGAGACCCAGTACTTC.

V usage is TRBV7-2 and J usage is TRBJ2-2; tentatively, D is TRBD1 (6 bases). The CDR3 totals 17 residues. The V end lost 0 bases, the J end lost 0 bases, and 11 bases lay between the germline ends. Looked up from germline, CDR1 is SGHTA and CDR2 is FQGNSA. The CDR3 protein is CASSLAIGTTNTGELFF. The CDR3 DNA sequence: TGTGCCAGCAGCTTAGCGATCGGGACAACGAACACCGGGGAGCTGTTTTTT.

This chain links TRBV19 with TRBJ1-5, with D perhaps matching TRBD1 (6 bases). Between the trimmed V and J ends, which lost 1 base and 0 bases, there was a span of 16 bases. The CDR3 length is 18 residues. Germline CDR1 LNHDA, CDR2 SQIVND (reference sequence). The CDR3 DNA reads TGTGCCAGTAGTATAGTTTCCAGGGGCTGGTTTAGCAATCAGCCCCAGCATTTT. Translation: CASSIVSRGWFSNQPQHF.

The rearrangement uses TRBV7-3 and TRBJ2-3; 16 nucleotides agree with TRBD2. CDR3 length equals 20 residues. J lost 6 bases, V lost 3 bases, and 15 bases had no gene match. Germline CDR1 is SGHTA and CDR2 is FQGTGA. This CDR3 reads CASSFLPGTSGGARLDTQYF. CDR3 DNA: TGTGCCAGCAGCTTTCTACCCGGGACTAGCGGGGGGGCCAGGTTGGATACGCAGTATTTT.

The gene calls are TRBV7-9 and TRBJ2-7, with 7 bases matching TRBD2. Germline CDR1 reads SEHNR; CDR2 reads FQNEAQ (reference sequence). Trimming took 5 bases from V and 4 from J; bases not matched to a gene: 5. The length of the CDR3 is 13 residues. The CDR3 DNA sequence: TGTGCCAGCAGCGAGGGACTACCATACGAGCAGTACTTC. It encodes CASSEGLPYEQYF.

V usage is TRBV2 and J usage is TRBJ1-2; D is ambiguous. V was shortened by 4 bases and J by 6 bases, with 9 bases between the two germline ends. The CDR3 loop spans 12 amino acids. The germline V gene has CDR1 SNHLY and CDR2 FYNNEI. CDR3 coding DNA: TGTGCCAGCAGTGGACTAACTAATGGCTACACCTTC. Amino acid sequence: CASSGLTNGYTF.

V gene TRBV11-2 combines with J gene TRBJ2-2; D gene uncertain. The V and J ends lost 5 bases and 1 base respectively, with 8 bases between them. The CDR3 loop spans 14 amino acids. CDR1 is SGHAT and CDR2 is FQNNGV in the germline V gene. The CDR3 nucleotides read TGTGCCAGCAGCGCAGTCCTGAACACCGGGGAGCTGTTTTTT. Translating gives CASSAVLNTGELFF.

This clone was seen a few times. V and J are TRBV18 and TRBJ2-2; 9 positions agree with TRBD1. Germline loops: CDR1 KGHSH, CDR2 LQKENI. Trimming at V came to 6 bases and at J to 7 bases, leaving 9 bases not matched to a gene. This CDR3 is built from 15 residues. The CDR3 nucleotides are TGTGCCAGCTCGCCTAGGACAGGGGTCGACGGGGAGCTGTTTTTT. Its protein is CASSPRTGVDGELFF. The variable domain in full, with the rest retrieved from reference TRBV18 and TRBJ2-2, is NAGVMQNPRHLVRRRGQEARLRCSPMKGHSHVYWYRQLPEEGLKFMVYLQKENIIDESGMPKERFSAEFPKEGPSILRIQQVVRGDSAAYFCASSPRTGVDGELFFGEGSRLTVL.

Notes on this clone: An end of the junction differs from the germline gene, which may be a read error. V and J are TRBV5-4 and TRBJ2-6; tentatively, D is TRBD1 (5 bases). The CDR3 covers 17 residues. Germline CDR1 is SGHNT and CDR2 is YYREEE (reference sequence). CDR3 sequence: CASSFGGRSSGANGLTF. CDR3 DNA sequence: TGTGCCAGCAGCTTCGGTGGCCGGAGCTCTGGGGCCAACGGCCTGACTTTC.

This clone was seen a few times. The chain links TRBV4-1 to TRBJ2-1; possibly TRBD2 for D (5 bases). Trimming stripped 1 base from V and 0 bases from J, with 7 bases between. The germline V gene has CDR1 MGHRA and CDR2 YSYEKL. The CDR3 sequence is 15 residues long. CDR3 protein: CASSQGESSYNEQFF. DNA of the CDR3: TGCGCCAGCAGCCAAGGGGAGAGCTCCTACAATGAGCAGTTCTTC.

As for this clone: One end of the junction fails to match germline, which may point to a read error. The genes are TRBV19 and TRBJ2-6; TRBD1 matches at 7 bases. The CDR3 has 18 residues. Germline V CDR1 and CDR2: LNHDA, SQIVND (reference sequence). The CDR3: CASSPSQGVESGANGLTF. CDR3 nucleotide sequence: TGTGCCAGTTCTCCGAGCCAGGGGGTTGAATCTGGGGCCAACGGCCTGACTTTC.

This clone showed up just once. In nucleotides, the CDR3 is TGTGCCAGCAGTTTAGGTTCATCCCCAGGCGAGCAGTACTTC. It encodes CASSLGSSPGEQYF. The chain combines TRBV27 with TRBJ2-7, with unresolved D. Per germline, CDR1 MNHEY and CDR2 SMNVEV (reference sequence). The CDR3 contains 14 residues. V dropped 2 bases and J dropped 6 bases, with 14 bases sitting between them.